Below are 27 T cell receptor beta chains sequenced from a single sample in a study of blood T cell repertoires in COVID-19. Libraries were prepared by immunoSEQ multiplex PCR; TCRdb keeps only in-frame clonotypes and omits some of them. The sample includes about 220,000 clones, 86% of them seen just once. Material for sequencing was PBMCs or T cells enriched from blood (not recorded which). The receptor set was obtained from a middle-aged woman with acute COVID-19.

The chain couples TRBV3-1 (or the pseudogene TRBV3-2) to TRBJ1-1; D is unresolved. Germline CDR1 is LGHDT and CDR2 is YNNKEL (reference sequence). The CDR3 is 12 amino acids. With 3 bases removed from V and 1 base from J, the gap between germline ends came to 3 bases. The CDR3 region has the DNA TGTGCCAGCAGCCAGGCGAACACTGAAGCTTTCTTT. This translates into CASSQANTEAFF.

The chain couples TRBV9 to TRBJ1-1; no reliable D call. Germline-derived CDR1 and CDR2 are SGDLS and YYNGEE. The V gene lost 2 bases and the J gene lost 4 bases, with 15 bases spanning the gap. The CDR3 sequence is 15 residues long. Here the CDR3 reads CASSVSPTRFTEAFF. The CDR3 DNA follows: TGTGCCAGCAGCGTGTCCCCCACCCGGTTCACTGAAGCTTTCTTT.

V usage is TRBV5-1 and J usage is TRBJ1-5; TRBD1 is a possible D gene (6 bases). The CDR3 extends over 14 amino acids. Germline V lookup: CDR1 SGHRS, CDR2 YFSETQ. The ends were cut back, 0 bases at V and 6 bases at J, with 10 bases in the middle. CDR3: CASSLGLGGQPQHF. CDR3 DNA sequence: TGCGCCAGCAGCTTGGGGTTAGGGGGTCAGCCCCAGCATTTT.

This rearrangement joins TRBV12-5 to TRBJ2-5; 7 nucleotides line up with TRBD1. This CDR3 has 14 residues. V lost 6 bases to trimming and J lost 2 bases; unmatched junction nucleotides: 6. Germline loops: CDR1 LGHNT, CDR2 FRNRAP. This chain's CDR3 is CASGPKGQQETQYF. CDR3 sequence (DNA): TGTGCTAGTGGGCCTAAGGGACAGCAAGAGACCCAGTACTTC.

The DNA for the CDR3 is TGTGCCAGCACAAACACCGGGGAGCTGTTTTTT. It is translated as CASTNTGELFF. This sequence joins TRBV2 and TRBJ2-2; D uncertain. CDR3 length: 11 residues. Germline V gene sequence: CDR1 SNHLY, CDR2 FYNNEI. Trimming shortened V by 7 bases and J by 2 bases, and 2 bases separated the two germline ends.

The chain uses TRBV2 and TRBJ1-6, with TRBD1 as a possible D gene (6 bases). Trimming removed 4 bases at V and 6 bases at J, with 10 bases between. The CDR3 runs to 14 residues. Germline CDR1 reads SNHLY; CDR2 reads FYNNEI. CDR3 nucleotides: TGTGCCAGCAGTGGGGGCAGGGGTAATTCACCCCTCCACTTT. The encoded protein is CASSGGRGNSPLHF.

This chain connects TRBV7-2 to TRBJ1-6; 7 nucleotides align to TRBD1. CDR3 length: 15 amino acids. CDR1 and CDR2 (germline): SGHTA, FQGNSA. The trim removed 5 bases at V and 10 bases at J, leaving 11 bases unmatched. CDR3: CASSLYRGEGSPLHF. The CDR3 coding sequence is TGTGCCAGCAGCCTCTACAGGGGTGAAGGCTCACCCCTCCACTTT.

The V call is TRBV7-2, the J call TRBJ1-2, with D uncertain. In germline, CDR1 is SGHTA, CDR2 FQGNSA. V was pared by 3 bases and J by 6 bases, with 17 bases between. The CDR3 spans 15 residues. CDR3 in amino acids: CASSFPVGGSNGYTF. DNA for the CDR3: TGTGCCAGCAGCTTTCCCGTGGGAGGGAGCAATGGCTACACCTTC.

This clone was observed once. The DNA of the CDR3 is TGCGCCAGCAGCTTAACGACAGGGAGCCCTACCTATGGCTACACCTTC. Its protein product is CASSLTTGSPTYGYTF. The V gene is TRBV5-1, the J gene TRBJ1-2; the match to TRBD1 covers 7 bases. This CDR3 has 16 amino acids. J lost 4 bases, V lost 2 bases, and 11 bases had no gene match. Germline V gene data show CDR1 as SGHRS and CDR2 as YFSETQ.

DNA of the CDR3: TGTGCCAGCAGTGTCCGGGAAACAGATACGCAGTATTTT. Its protein product is CASSVRETDTQYF. V gene TRBV6-4 combines with J gene TRBJ2-3, with D maybe TRBD2 (5 bases). V lost 4 bases and J lost 3, with 8 bases in between. The CDR3 runs to 13 residues. CDR1 and CDR2 from the germline V gene are MRHNA and SNTAGT.

The chain employs TRBV19 and TRBJ1-1; the match to TRBD1 covers 7 bases. Germline-derived CDR1 and CDR2 are LNHDA and SQIVND (reference sequence). This CDR3 is 13 amino acids long. V lost 8 bases, J lost 1 base, and 4 bases stayed unmatched. The CDR3 nucleotides read TGTGCCAGTCGCGAGGGGGCGAACACTGAAGCTTTCTTT. Residues: CASREGANTEAFF.

The chain uses TRBV11-2 and TRBJ2-2; D is unresolved. V was shortened by 5 bases and J by 2 bases, with 6 bases between the two germline ends. This CDR3 spans 13 amino acids. Germline assignment: CDR1 SGHAT and CDR2 FQNNGV. The CDR3 loop reads CASSASNTGELFF. DNA for the CDR3: TGTGCCAGCAGCGCCAGTAACACCGGGGAGCTGTTTTTT.

The rearrangement uses TRBV6-5 and TRBJ1-2; the match to TRBD1 covers 12 bases. CDR3 size: 14 residues. The germline V gene has CDR1 MNHEY and CDR2 SVGAGI. With 6 bases clipped from V and 8 bases from J, the junction kept 7 bases outside the gene matches. CDR3 protein: CASSNLGTGGGYTF. CDR3 nucleotides: TGTGCCAGCAGCAACCTAGGGACAGGGGGCGGCTACACCTTC.

This sequence joins TRBV18 and TRBJ1-1, with TRBD1 identical over 7 bases. This CDR3 spans 12 amino acids. Trimming removed 4 bases from V and 8 bases from J; junction bases left unmatched: 4. Germline CDR1 KGHSH, CDR2 LQKENI. In DNA, the CDR3 is TGTGCCAGCTCACTCGACAGGGAAGAAGCTTTCTTT. Encoded protein: CASSLDREEAFF.

This clone was counted between two and nine times. The gene calls are TRBV3-1 (or the pseudogene TRBV3-2) and TRBJ1-6; possible D gene TRBD1, 6 bases. Germline V gene sequence: CDR1 LGHDT, CDR2 YNNKEL (reference sequence). The CDR3 is 15 residues long. Trimming took 3 bases from V and 6 from J, leaving 12 bases between them. The CDR3 here is CASSQKGQFNSPLHF. The CDR3 DNA is TGTGCCAGCAGCCAGAAAGGACAGTTTAATTCACCCCTCCACTTT.

The chain couples TRBV7-2 to TRBJ2-5; tentative D call: TRBD1 (5 bases). This CDR3 region has 15 residues. Trimming removed 7 bases from V and 5 bases from J, with 20 bases in between. CDR1 SGHTA and CDR2 FQGNSA come from the germline V gene. CDR3 DNA sequence: TGTGCCAGCATCATCAGGCCAGGGTTTGGTGAGACCCAGTACTTC. Residues: CASIIRPGFGETQYF.

The chain joins TRBV11-3 to TRBJ2-1; TRBD2 matches at 10 bases. This CDR3 comprises 16 residues. V was pared by 1 base and J by 0 bases, with 0 bases of the junction left unmatched. Germline loops: CDR1 SGHNT, CDR2 YENEEA. The CDR3 is CASSLVAGGSYNEQFF. The DNA of the CDR3 is TGTGCCAGCAGCTTAGTAGCGGGGGGCTCCTACAATGAGCAGTTCTTC.

V is TRBV19 and J is TRBJ1-1; D unresolved. V dropped 3 bases and J dropped 1 base, with 12 bases sitting between them. The CDR3 sequence is 15 residues long. Germline V CDR1 and CDR2: LNHDA, SQIVND (reference sequence). CDR3 in amino acids: CASSIPGGANTEAFF. Written as DNA, the CDR3 is TGTGCCAGTAGTATCCCGGGAGGTGCGAACACTGAAGCTTTCTTT.

In its sample, this clone was seen once. V is TRBV30 and J is TRBJ2-1; 14 positions agree with TRBD2. CDR3 size: 13 residues. J lost 9 bases, V lost 5 bases, and 3 bases had no gene match. Germline CDR1 and CDR2: GTSNPN and SVGIG (reference sequence). The CDR3 DNA reads as TGTGCCTGGGGACTAGCGGGGGGTAGTGAGCAGTTCTTC. Its protein product is CAWGLAGGSEQFF.

The chain joins TRBV28 to TRBJ1-2; 8 nucleotides align to TRBD1. The CDR3 covers 15 residues. V lost 3 bases and J lost 1; bases outside the gene matches: 4. Germline lookup yields CDR1 MDHEN and CDR2 SYDVKM. DNA of the CDR3: TGTGCCAGCAGTTTCTCAGGGGGCCGTAACTATGGCTACACCTTC. Translation: CASSFSGGRNYGYTF.

The J gene is TRBJ1-1, the V gene TRBV7-6; 7 bases agree with TRBD1. The CDR3 is 16 amino acids. Unmatched junction bases numbered 9, after V lost 5 bases and J lost 0 bases. In germline, CDR1 is SGHVS, CDR2 FNYEAQ. The CDR3 spells CASSEGADNLNTEAFF. For the CDR3, the DNA is TGTGCCAGCAGCGAGGGGGCAGACAACCTGAACACTGAAGCTTTCTTT.

The chain has TRBV27 and TRBJ1-1; 9 bases fit TRBD1. The CDR3 runs 14 residues. CDR1 and CDR2 from the germline V gene are MNHEY and SMNVEV (reference sequence). The V segment lost 7 bases and the J segment 1 base; nucleotides outside the gene matches: 4. Written as DNA, the CDR3 is TGTGCCAGCAAGCGGACAGGGGCGAACACTGAAGCTTTCTTT. Protein product: CASKRTGANTEAFF.

The rearrangement links TRBV29-1 to TRBJ2-3, with 7 bases lining up with TRBD1. Germline V lookup: CDR1 SQVTM, CDR2 ANQGSEA. The CDR3 totals 16 residues. V lost 6 bases, J lost 0 bases, and 12 bases stayed unmatched. The CDR3 nucleotides read TGCAGCGTAGAAAACACCGACAGGGCTAGCACAGATACGCAGTATTTT. Translating gives CSVENTDRASTDTQYF.

The V and J genes are TRBV28 and TRBJ2-2, with 8 bases identical to TRBD1. The V gene end was trimmed by 6 bases and the J gene end by 2 bases; junction bases not matched to a gene: 5. CDR3 length: 15 amino acids. Germline CDR1 is MDHEN and CDR2 is SYDVKM. CDR3 sequence (DNA): TGTGCCAGCAGGAAAGGGACAGGAAACACCGGGGAGCTGTTTTTT. It translates to CASRKGTGNTGELFF.

The chain has TRBV5-1 and TRBJ1-1; 8 bases are a match to TRBD1. The CDR3 extends over 18 amino acids. Germline-derived CDR1 and CDR2 are SGHRS and YFSETQ. V dropped 0 bases and J dropped 0; count of bases not matched to a gene: 10. The CDR3 nucleotides are TGCGCCAGCAGCTTGGCGGGCAGGGGGCGGCTAATGAACACTGAAGCTTTCTTT. Translated: CASSLAGRGRLMNTEAFF.

The rearrangement links TRBV5-1 to TRBJ1-4, with a tentative D call TRBD1 (6 bases). V lost 4 bases and J lost 5, with 12 bases in between. Per the germline V gene, CDR1 is SGHRS and CDR2 is YFSETQ. CDR3 length: 14 residues. Written as DNA, the CDR3 is TGCGCCAGCAGCCTGGGACATTGGAATGAAAAACTGTTTTTT. This encodes CASSLGHWNEKLFF.

J is TRBJ1-4 and V is TRBV29-1; maybe TRBD1 (6 bases). This CDR3 contains 14 residues. V lost 3 bases, J lost 8 bases, and 16 bases lay in between. CDR1 SQVTM and CDR2 ANQGSEA come from the germline V gene. CDR3 sequence (DNA): TGCAGCGTTGATGCGGGGGGCGGTCGCGAAAAACTGTTTTTT. Translated: CSVDAGGGREKLFF.